This record covers a single TCR beta chain. V lost 5 bases, J lost 6 bases, and 10 bases lay in between. CDR3 length: 12 amino acids. This specimen belongs to a study of immune heterogeneity within non-small cell lung tumors. Template input was genomic DNA from bulk tumor (approximately 600 ng per sample). Several biopsies were collected from each primary tumor during surgery. They were spaced as far apart as possible within the tumor mass. Patients went through curative surgery, and their non-small cell lung cancer was untreated and newly diagnosed. Multiplex PCR amplified the TCR beta CDR3 region. Its first round ran for 10 cycles with 32 V and 13 J primers. Each CDR3 protein is one row after TCRdb ran MiXCR on the multiplex PCR reads. Among 9,500 to 10,000 distinct CDR3 sequences listed, 25% to 40% were seen once.

Sequencing input: lung tumor tissue. The clonotype was recovered from a man between 60 and 75 years old with non-small cell lung cancer. The V and J genes are TRBV12-3 or TRBV12-4 and TRBJ1-1; possibly TRBD1 for D (6 bases). In DNA form, the CDR3 reads TGTGCCAGCAGTAAACAGGGCCCTGAAGCTTTCTTT. Translation gives CASSKQGPEAFF.